This TCR beta chain was sequenced in a study of blood T cell dynamics during melanoma immunotherapy. Whole-study context: First-line therapy was either pembrolizumab or nivolumab with ipilimumab for metastatic melanoma.

A word on this clone: Its specificity is unknown.

Findings and caveats of the study: The most clonal sorted CD8+ subset, immune-effector cells, was closest to cell-free DNA CDR3 sequences. Clones driving repertoire changes may be melanoma-specific or general immune activation.

Described time point: week 3, after first cycle of checkpoint inhibitor. The CD3+ CD4- CD8+ CD45RA- CD45RO-high CD27- CCR7- memory phenotype defined TIE cells. Losses at the gene ends were 3 bases for V and 9 bases for J; bases not matched to a gene: 11. The V gene's germline CDR1 is SGHVS and CDR2 FQNEAQ. There are 16 residues in the CDR3. All DNA from each sorted CD8+ subset was loaded. Using immunoSEQ multiplex PCR, the repertoire was profiled, and TCRdb retains in-frame clones only, with some absent. Of some 2,000 clones in the sample, roughly three quarters are singletons; the top ten hold approximately 5.2%.

This specimen consisted of CD8+ T cells from blood, obtained from a patient treated with checkpoint blockade. The chain joins TRBV7-8 to TRBJ2-1; 10 nucleotides match TRBD2. The TCR was taken from a human donor with melanoma. As DNA, the CDR3 is TGTGCCAGCAGCTTGGCTAGCGGGAGTTTTTGGGGTGAGCAGTTCTTC. Its protein is CASSLASGSFWGEQFF.